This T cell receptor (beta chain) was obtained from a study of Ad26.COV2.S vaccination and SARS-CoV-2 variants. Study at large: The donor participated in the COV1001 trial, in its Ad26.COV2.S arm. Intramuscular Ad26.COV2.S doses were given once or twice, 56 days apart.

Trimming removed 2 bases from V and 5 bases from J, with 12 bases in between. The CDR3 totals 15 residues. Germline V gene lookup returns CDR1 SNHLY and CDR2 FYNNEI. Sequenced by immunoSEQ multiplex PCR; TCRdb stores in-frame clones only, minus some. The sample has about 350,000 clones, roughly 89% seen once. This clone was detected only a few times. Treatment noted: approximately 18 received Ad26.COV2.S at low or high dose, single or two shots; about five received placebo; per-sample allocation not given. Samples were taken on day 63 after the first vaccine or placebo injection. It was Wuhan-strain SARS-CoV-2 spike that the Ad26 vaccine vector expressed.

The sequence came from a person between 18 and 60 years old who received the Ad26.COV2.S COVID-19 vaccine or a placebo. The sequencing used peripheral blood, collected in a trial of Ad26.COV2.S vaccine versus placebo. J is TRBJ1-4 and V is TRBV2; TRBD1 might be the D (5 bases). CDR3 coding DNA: TGTGCCAGCAGTGAACGGTCACGGGGGAATGAAAAACTGTTTTTT. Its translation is CASSERSRGNEKLFF.